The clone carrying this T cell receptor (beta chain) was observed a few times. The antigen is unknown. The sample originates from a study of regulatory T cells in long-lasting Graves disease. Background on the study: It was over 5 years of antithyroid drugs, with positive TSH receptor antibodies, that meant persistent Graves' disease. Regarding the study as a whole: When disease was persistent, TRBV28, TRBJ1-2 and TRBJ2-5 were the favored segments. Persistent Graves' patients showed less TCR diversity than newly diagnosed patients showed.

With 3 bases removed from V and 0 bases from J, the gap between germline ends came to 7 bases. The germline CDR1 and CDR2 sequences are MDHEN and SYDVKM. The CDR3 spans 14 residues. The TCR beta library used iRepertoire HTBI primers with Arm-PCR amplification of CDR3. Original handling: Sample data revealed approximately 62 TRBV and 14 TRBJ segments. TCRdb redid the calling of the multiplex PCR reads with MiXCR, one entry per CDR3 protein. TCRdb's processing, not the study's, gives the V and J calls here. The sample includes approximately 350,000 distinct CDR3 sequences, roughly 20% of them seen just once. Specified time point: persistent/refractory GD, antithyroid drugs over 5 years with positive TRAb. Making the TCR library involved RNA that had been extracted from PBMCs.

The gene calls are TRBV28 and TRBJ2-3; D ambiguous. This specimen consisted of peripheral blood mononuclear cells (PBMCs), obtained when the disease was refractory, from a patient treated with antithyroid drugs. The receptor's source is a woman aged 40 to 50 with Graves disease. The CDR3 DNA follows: TGTGCCAGCAGTTTTGACGGAAGCACAGATACGCAGTATTTT. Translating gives CASSFDGSTDTQYF. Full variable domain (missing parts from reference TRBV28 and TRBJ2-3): DVKVTQSSRYLVKRTGEKVFLECVQDMDHENMFWYRQDPGLGLRLIYFSYDVKMKEKGDIPEGYSVSREKKERFSLILESASTNQTSMYLCASSFDGSTDTQYFGPGTRLTVL.